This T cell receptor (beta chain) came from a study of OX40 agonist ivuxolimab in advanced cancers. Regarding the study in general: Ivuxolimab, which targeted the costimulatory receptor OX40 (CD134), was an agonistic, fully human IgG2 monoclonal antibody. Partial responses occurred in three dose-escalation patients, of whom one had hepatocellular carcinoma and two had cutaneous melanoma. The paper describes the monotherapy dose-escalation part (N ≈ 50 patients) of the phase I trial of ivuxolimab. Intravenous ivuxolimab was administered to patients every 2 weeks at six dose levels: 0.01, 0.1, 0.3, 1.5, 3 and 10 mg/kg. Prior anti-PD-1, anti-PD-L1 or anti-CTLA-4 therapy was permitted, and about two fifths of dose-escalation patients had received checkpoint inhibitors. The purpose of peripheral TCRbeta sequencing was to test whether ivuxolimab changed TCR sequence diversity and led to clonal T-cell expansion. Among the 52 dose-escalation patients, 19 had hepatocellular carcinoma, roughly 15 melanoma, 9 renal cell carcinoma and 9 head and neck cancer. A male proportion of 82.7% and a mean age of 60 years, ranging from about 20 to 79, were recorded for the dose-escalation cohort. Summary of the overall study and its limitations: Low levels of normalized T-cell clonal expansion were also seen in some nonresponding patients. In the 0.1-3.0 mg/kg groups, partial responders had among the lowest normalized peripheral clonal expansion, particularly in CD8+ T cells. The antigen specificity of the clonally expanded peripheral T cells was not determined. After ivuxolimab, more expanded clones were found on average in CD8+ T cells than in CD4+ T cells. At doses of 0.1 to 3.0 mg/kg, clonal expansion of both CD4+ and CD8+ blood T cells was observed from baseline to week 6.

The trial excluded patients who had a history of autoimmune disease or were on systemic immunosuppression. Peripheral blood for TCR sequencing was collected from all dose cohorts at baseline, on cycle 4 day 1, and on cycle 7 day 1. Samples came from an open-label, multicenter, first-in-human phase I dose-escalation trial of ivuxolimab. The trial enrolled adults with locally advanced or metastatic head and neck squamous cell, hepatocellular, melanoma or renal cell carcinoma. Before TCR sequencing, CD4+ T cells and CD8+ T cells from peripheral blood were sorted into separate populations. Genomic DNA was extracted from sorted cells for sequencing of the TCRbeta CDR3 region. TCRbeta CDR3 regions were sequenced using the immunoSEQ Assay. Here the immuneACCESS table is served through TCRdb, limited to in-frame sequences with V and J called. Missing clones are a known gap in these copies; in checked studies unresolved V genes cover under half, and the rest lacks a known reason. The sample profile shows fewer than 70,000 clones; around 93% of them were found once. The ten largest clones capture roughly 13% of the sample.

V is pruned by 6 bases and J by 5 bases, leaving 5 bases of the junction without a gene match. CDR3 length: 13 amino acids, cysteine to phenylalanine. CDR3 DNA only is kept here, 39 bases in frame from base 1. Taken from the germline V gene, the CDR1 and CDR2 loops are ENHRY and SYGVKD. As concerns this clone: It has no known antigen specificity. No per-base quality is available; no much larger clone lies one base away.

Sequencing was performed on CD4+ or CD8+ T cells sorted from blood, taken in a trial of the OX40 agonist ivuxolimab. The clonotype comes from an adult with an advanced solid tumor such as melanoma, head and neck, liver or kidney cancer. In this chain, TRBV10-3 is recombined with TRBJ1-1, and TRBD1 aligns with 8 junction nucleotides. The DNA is TGTGCCATCAGCCTGGACAGGGTTACTGAAGCTTTCTTT. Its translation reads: CAISLDRVTEAFF.